This T cell receptor beta chain was recovered during a study of blood T cell repertoires in COVID-19. Study-level background: The analysed material was cDNA or gDNA that came from T cells, B-cell-depleted T cells, or PBMCs.

From germline, CDR1 is SGHTA and CDR2 FQGNSA. V lost 4 bases to trimming and J lost 0 bases, with 22 bases between them. CDR3 length equals 19 residues. This clone was counted between two and nine times. How the authors handled the data: Estimation of nucleated cell counts was performed using reference gene primer amplification. The data were produced by immunoSEQ multiplex PCR, yet TCRdb's version contains in-frame clones alone and is incomplete. The DNA was the basis for D and trimming; V, J and clone size are from that table. The sample records fewer than 200,000 clones, around 78% being singletons. The age range of participants was about 18 to 90 years, with residence in about two dozen US areas. Two negative PCRs, clearance, or symptom resolution had been documented for recovered Cohort 3 donors.

Sequences were obtained from PBMCs or T cells enriched from blood (not recorded which). The source is a woman aged 45-59 years who had recovered from COVID-19. V usage is TRBV7-2 and J usage is TRBJ1-5; D perhaps matches TRBD1 (5 bases). CDR3 in DNA: TGTGCCAGCAGCTCCCCGGGAGGGACCGTTGCTAATAGCAATCAGCCCCAGCATTTT. Translation gives CASSSPGGTVANSNQPQHF.